This passage covers 6 T cell receptor beta chains from one sample sequenced in a study of cytomegalovirus exposure and HLA in healthy donors. The study ran its PCR with 60 Vbeta and 13 Jbeta primers. TCRdb keeps only in-frame clones here, not all; method: immunoSEQ multiplex PCR. The sample contains around 150,000 clones, 75% to 85% of which appear only once. Sequencing was performed on PBMCs. These receptors all come from a middle-aged man in good health and CMV-seronegative.

The CDR3 DNA reads TGTGCCAGCAGCGCGGGACTAGCGGGAGTAGGCTCCTACAATGAGCAGTTCTTC. Translating gives CASSAGLAGVGSYNEQFF. V is TRBV11-3 and J is TRBJ2-1; 14 nucleotides line up with TRBD2. J was trimmed by 0 bases and V by 5 bases; bases with no gene match: 6. The CDR3 contains 18 residues. Germline V gene lookup returns CDR1 SGHNT and CDR2 YENEEA.

The genes are TRBV19 and TRBJ2-5; D might be TRBD2 (6 bases). Deletions cut 1 base from V and 4 bases from J, with 13 bases between. CDR1 LNHDA and CDR2 SQIVND come from the germline V gene (reference sequence). The length of the CDR3 is 15 residues. CDR3 coding DNA: TGTGCCAGTAGTATAGCGGGTGGGGGGATAGAGACCCAGTACTTC. Its protein is CASSIAGGGIETQYF.

The chain carries TRBV30 and TRBJ1-2; 8 positions match TRBD1. The CDR3 runs 17 residues. The J segment lost 0 bases and the V segment lost 0 bases, leaving 9 bases of the junction unmatched. The germline V gene has CDR1 GTSNPN and CDR2 SVGIG (reference sequence). The CDR3 region is CAWSVYGTGDTNYGYTF. In DNA, the CDR3 is TGTGCCTGGAGTGTCTATGGGACAGGAGATACTAACTATGGCTACACCTTC.

This clone occurred a few times. V and J are TRBV30 and TRBJ1-1; 7 bases align to TRBD1. Germline lookup yields CDR1 GTSNPN and CDR2 SVGIG (reference sequence). The CDR3 covers 14 residues. With V trimmed by 0 bases and J by 7 bases, 8 bases remained unmatched. The CDR3 sequence: CAWSVVRGTHEAFF. The DNA for the CDR3 is TGTGCCTGGAGTGTAGTCAGGGGGACACATGAAGCTTTCTTT.

The rearrangement joins TRBV4-2 to TRBJ1-2; D gene uncertain. This CDR3 has 10 amino acids. Per the germline V gene, CDR1 is LGHNA and CDR2 is YNFKEQ. Trimming took 8 bases from V and 8 from J, leaving 9 bases between them. CDR3 sequence reads: CASGGPGYTF. The CDR3 DNA reads as TGTGCCAGCGGAGGCCCAGGCTACACCTTC.

This chain connects TRBV2 to TRBJ2-3, with D tentatively TRBD2 (7 bases). Trimming removed 7 bases at V and 5 bases at J, with 16 bases between. Germline values: CDR1 SNHLY, CDR2 FYNNEI. The CDR3 consists of 14 residues. The CDR3 DNA is TGTGCCAGCACTGGGGAAAGGGGGGGAGATACGCAGTATTTT. Translated, it gives CASTGERGGDTQYF. Complete variable domain (other parts from reference TRBV2 and TRBJ2-3): EPEVTQTPSHQVTQMGQEVILRCVPISNHLYFYWYRQILGQKVEFLVSFYNNEISEKSEIFDDQFSVERPDGSNFTLKIRSTKLEDSAMYFCASTGERGGDTQYFGPGTRLTVL.